This T cell receptor beta chain was recovered during a study of blood T cells in healthy people across ages. The CDR3 totals 11 residues. From germline, CDR1 is MNHEY and CDR2 SMNVEV (reference sequence). Trimming stripped 6 bases from V and 14 bases from J, with 16 bases between. Together with a sample-barcoded 5' primer, a J-beta primer mix was included in a second PCR lasting 7 to 11 cycles. Through a template-switch adaptor with 12 random nucleotides, each cDNA molecule received a tag. Using its own MiXCR run on the 5' RACE reads, TCRdb lists one record per CDR3 protein. The sample carries 750,000 to 950,000 distinct CDR3 sequences, 20% to 30% recorded once. Total RNA was isolated from each sample in quantities of at least 5 micrograms. These same data were also listed under a study on T cells of mothers and their children. Per that study: Related mother-child pairs showed slightly, non-significantly higher overlap than unrelated pairs. No persistent microchimeric T cell clones were detected.

The receptor was isolated from a boy younger than 18 in good health. This sequence joins TRBV27 and TRBJ1-1, with D maybe TRBD1 (6 bases). The material sequenced was blood. Here the CDR3 DNA reads TGTGCCAGCAGCTTCCGGGACAAGGAATTCTTT. Amino acid sequence: CASSFRDKEFF.